The 21 T cell receptor beta chains in this list originate from one sample, sequenced in a study of human T cells and chemical hapten exposure. One entry per CDR3 protein, called by TCRdb with MiXCR from the RACE reads. The repertoire has some 90,000 distinct CDR3 sequences, roughly a tenth of them found once; the top ten carry roughly 1%. Time point here: patch test 3, about 24 weeks after DPC sensitization. Documented treatment: therapeutic diphenylcyclopropenone sensitization with weekly scalp DPC. Here the sequenced sample was whole blood, taken in connection with sensitization to the hapten diphenylcyclopropenone (DPC). All receptors derive from a woman aged 25 to 39 with alopecia areata. Some clones in this sample may be carry-over from other donors' samples.

This clonotype was seen ten or more times. This chain connects TRBV29-1 to TRBJ2-2; weak D call: TRBD2 (6 bases). The CDR3 has 14 amino acids. Trimming shortened V by 3 bases and J by 6 bases, and 14 bases separated the two germline ends. Germline V gene lookup returns CDR1 SQVTM and CDR2 ANQGSEA. The CDR3 here is CSVDSGGASGELFF. The CDR3 DNA is TGCAGCGTTGATTCCGGAGGGGCATCCGGGGAGCTGTTTTTT.

This sequence joins TRBV12-3 or TRBV12-4 and TRBJ2-1, with 7 bases identical to TRBD2. Trimming cost V 4 bases and J 7 bases; bases outside gene matches: 25. CDR3 length: 20 residues. In nucleotides, the CDR3 is TGTGCCAGCAGTTACCGTCCTGGACTAGGACTCAAAGAGGCCGTGAATGAGCAGTTCTTC. Encoded protein: CASSYRPGLGLKEAVNEQFF.

There are many counts of this clonotype. The V and J genes are TRBV6-2 or TRBV6-3 and TRBJ2-7, with D possibly TRBD1 on 5 matching bases. The germline V and J ends were trimmed by 6 bases and 5 bases, with 11 bases remaining between them. This CDR3 region has 12 residues. Germline-derived CDR1 and CDR2 are MNHEY and SVGEGT. The CDR3 spells CASSNTGDEQYF. CDR3 nucleotides: TGTGCCAGCAGCAACACAGGAGACGAGCAGTACTTC.

This clonotype appeared many times. The chain employs TRBV12-3 or TRBV12-4 and TRBJ1-1; D is perhaps TRBD1 (5 bases). The CDR3 covers 13 residues. Deletions cut 3 bases from V and 5 bases from J, with 10 bases between. CDR3 in amino acids: CASSFKGTTEAFF. CDR3 in DNA: TGTGCCAGCAGTTTTAAGGGGACGACTGAAGCTTTCTTT.

In its sample, this clonotype was seen many times. V is TRBV20-1 and J is TRBJ2-2; D call uncertain. CDR3 length: 15 residues. CDR1 is DFQATT, CDR2 SNEGSKA, per germline (reference sequence). Trimming took off 4 bases at V and 0 bases at J, with 12 bases between the two ends. The CDR3 protein is CSATPLIPNTGELFF. CDR3 bases: TGCAGTGCTACCCCCCTCATTCCGAACACCGGGGAGCTGTTTTTT.

This clonotype was picked up a small number of times. The chain uses TRBV7-2 and TRBJ2-4, with a weak D call TRBD1 (6 bases). The CDR3 extends over 18 amino acids. Deletions cut 2 bases from V and 4 bases from J, with 21 bases between. From germline, CDR1 is SGHTA and CDR2 FQGNSA. Here the CDR3 reads CASSLHRPTGHGKNIQYF. The CDR3 DNA is TGTGCCAGCAGCTTACATCGCCCGACGGGACACGGAAAAAACATTCAGTACTTC.

The chain links TRBV28 to TRBJ1-5; TRBD1 is a possible D gene (5 bases). The CDR3 is 14 amino acids. V dropped 7 bases and J dropped 6 bases, with 16 bases sitting between them. Germline-derived CDR1 and CDR2 are MDHEN and SYDVKM. CDR3 amino acids: CASIPGGTIQPQHF. CDR3 in DNA: TGTGCCAGCATACCGGGGGGTACTATTCAGCCCCAGCATTTT. The full variable domain, in which reference TRBV28 and TRBJ1-5 provide the parts outside the CDR3, is DVKVTQSSRYLVKRTGEKVFLECVQDMDHENMFWYRQDPGLGLRLIYFSYDVKMKEKGDIPEGYSVSREKKERFSLILESASTNQTSMYLCASIPGGTIQPQHFGDGTRLSIL.

This clonotype came up many times. The chain uses TRBV7-6 and TRBJ2-2; D is unresolved. Trimming stripped 6 bases from V and 0 bases from J, with 11 bases between. This CDR3 has 15 amino acids. CDR1 is SGHVS and CDR2 is FNYEAQ in the germline V gene. CDR3 nucleotides: TGTGCCAGCAGTCTTAATCGAGCGAACACCGGGGAGCTGTTTTTT. It encodes CASSLNRANTGELFF.

This clonotype was seen repeatedly, ten times or more. This chain connects TRBV30 to TRBJ2-3; 9 nucleotides match TRBD1. CDR1 and CDR2 (germline): GTSNPN, SVGIG (reference sequence). The CDR3 length is 13 residues. Unmatched junction bases numbered 13, after V lost 4 bases and J lost 14 bases. CDR3 sequence: CAWTYLSGQGTYF. The CDR3 nucleotides read TGTGCCTGGACGTACTTATCTGGACAGGGGACGTATTTT.

This clonotype was seen a few times. The V call is TRBV29-1, the J call TRBJ1-4; no clear D. The CDR3 is 11 amino acids. Germline values: CDR1 SQVTM, CDR2 ANQGSEA. Trimming took 4 bases from V and 5 from J, leaving 5 bases between them. The CDR3 region is CSVGWNEKLFF. In nucleotides, the CDR3 is TGCAGCGTTGGTTGGAATGAAAAACTGTTTTTT. The entire variable domain, with the rest obtained from reference TRBV29-1 and TRBJ1-4, is as follows: SAVISQKPSRDICQRGTSLTIQCQVDSQVTMMFWYRQQPGQSLTLIATANQGSEATYESGFVIDKFPISRPNLTFSTLTVSNMSPEDSSIYLCSVGWNEKLFFGSGTQLSVL.

J is TRBJ1-1 and V is TRBV10-3; the D gene is possibly TRBD1 (5 bases). Germline assignment: CDR1 ENHRY and CDR2 SYGVKD. The CDR3 runs 13 residues. V was trimmed by 8 bases and J by 4 bases, leaving 14 bases between them. In DNA, the CDR3 is TGTGCCATCGGTCGGGACCAAGCCACTGAAGCTTTCTTT. Amino acid sequence: CAIGRDQATEAFF.

There are many counts of this clonotype. CDR3: CASGGLAGFADTQYF. The CDR3 bases are TGTGCCAGCGGGGGACTAGCGGGGTTCGCAGATACGCAGTATTTT. The genes are TRBV2 and TRBJ2-3, with 13 bases lining up with TRBD2. Germline trimming cut 8 bases from V and 4 bases from J; bases unmatched to any gene: 6. CDR3 length equals 15 residues. Germline V gene data show CDR1 as SNHLY and CDR2 as FYNNEI.

This clonotype was observed a few times. The V gene is TRBV5-1, the J gene TRBJ1-2, with 11 bases fitting TRBD1. CDR1 and CDR2 (germline): SGHRS, YFSETQ. This CDR3 has 16 residues. J lost 8 bases, V lost 4 bases, and 13 bases had no gene match. The CDR3 sequence: CASSPSLDRGRVGYTF. CDR3 DNA: TGCGCCAGCAGCCCCTCTCTGGACAGGGGGCGAGTGGGCTACACCTTC.

The rearrangement joins TRBV15 to TRBJ2-3; 7 bases align to TRBD2. This CDR3 has 15 residues. Trimming cost V 5 bases and J 4 bases; bases outside gene matches: 9. Germline loops: CDR1 LNHNV, CDR2 YYDKDF (reference sequence). CDR3 sequence reads: CATSLRAGTPDTQYF. The CDR3 coding sequence is TGTGCCACCAGCCTCCGAGCGGGAACGCCAGATACGCAGTATTTT.

This clonotype was seen repeatedly, ten times or more. The chain couples TRBV7-8 to TRBJ1-4, with unresolved D. The CDR3 spans 15 residues. The germline gives CDR1 SGHVS, CDR2 FQNEAQ. Deletions cut 7 bases from V and 0 bases from J, with 12 bases between. CDR3 sequence (DNA): TGTGCCAGCACCCCAGGTGGGGCAACTAATGAAAAACTGTTTTTT. Its protein product is CASTPGGATNEKLFF.

The J gene is TRBJ1-1, the V gene TRBV28; D unclear. V lost 7 bases and J 7 bases, leaving 19 bases between the germline ends. CDR1 is MDHEN, CDR2 SYDVKM, per germline. The length of the CDR3 is 14 residues. Written as DNA, the CDR3 is TGTGCCAGCACCGTCGACACAACCAGACATGAAGCTTTCTTT. Amino acid sequence: CASTVDTTRHEAFF.

This clonotype was seen many times. The gene calls are TRBV20-1 and TRBJ2-7; D possibly corresponds to TRBD1 (5 bases). The germline V and J ends were trimmed by 5 bases and 2 bases, with 16 bases remaining between them. The CDR3 spans 14 residues. In germline, CDR1 is DFQATT, CDR2 SNEGSKA (reference sequence). The CDR3 protein is CSAVLSRAPYEQYV. The CDR3 DNA sequence: TGCAGTGCTGTACTCTCCAGGGCGCCCTACGAGCAGTACGTC.

This clonotype was found a few times. The gene calls are TRBV6-6 and TRBJ1-4; TRBD1 matches 8 bases. The CDR3 loop spans 14 amino acids. Germline trimming cut 6 bases from V and 5 bases from J; bases unmatched to any gene: 5. Per the germline V gene, CDR1 is MNHNY and CDR2 is SVGAGI (reference sequence). CDR3 loop: CASRPTGDNEKLFF. The DNA for the CDR3 is TGTGCCAGCAGACCGACAGGGGACAATGAAAAACTGTTTTTT.

There are many counts of this clonotype. This rearrangement joins TRBV6-2 or TRBV6-3 to TRBJ1-5; 7 bases are a match to TRBD1. Per the germline V gene, CDR1 is MNHEY and CDR2 is SVGEGT. V gave up 5 bases and J gave up 3 bases; unmatched junction bases: 16. This CDR3 region has 18 residues. The CDR3 DNA reads TGTGCCAGCAGTCTAGATTTGTCCACCGGGACAGTCAATCAGCCCCAGCATTTT. Its protein is CASSLDLSTGTVNQPQHF.

This clonotype has more than one count but fewer than ten. This sequence joins TRBV2 and TRBJ2-4, with 7 positions matching TRBD2. Losses at the gene ends were 5 bases for V and 8 bases for J; bases not matched to a gene: 9. Germline V gene lookup returns CDR1 SNHLY and CDR2 FYNNEI. CDR3 size: 14 residues. The CDR3 reads CASSLRASGDIQYF. The CDR3 DNA follows: TGTGCCAGCAGTTTAAGAGCCAGCGGGGACATTCAGTACTTC.

The V call is TRBV29-1, the J call TRBJ1-4; D perhaps matches TRBD1 (5 bases). Germline CDR1 is SQVTM and CDR2 is ANQGSEA. The V end lost 6 bases, the J end lost 12 bases, and 26 bases lay between the germline ends. CDR3 length: 15 residues. The CDR3 DNA reads as TGCAGCGTGGCGGGCCTGCCGCAGGGTCCTGGGGAACTGTTTTTT. Translating it yields CSVAGLPQGPGELFF.